These 17 T cell receptor beta chains were sequenced from one sample in a study of regulatory T cells in long-lasting Graves disease. Specified time point: newly diagnosed GD, antithyroid drugs for less than 3 months. Making the TCR library involved RNA that had been extracted from PBMCs. Both iRepertoire HTBI primers and Arm-PCR of CDR3 regions were used to build the TCR beta libraries. One entry per CDR3 protein, called by TCRdb with MiXCR from the multiplex PCR reads. The table lists 200,000 to 300,000 distinct CDR3 sequences, 20% of them singletons. This specimen consisted of peripheral blood mononuclear cells (PBMCs), obtained at new diagnosis, from a patient treated with antithyroid drugs. The receptors were gathered from a female donor with Graves disease.

Details on this clonotype: The likely explanation is a read error, given a far larger clone one base away. The gene calls are TRBV18 and TRBJ2-3; 7 bases match TRBD2. The DNA end favors TRBJ2-1, so the J call may be wrong. Germline V gives CDR1 KGHSH, CDR2 LQKENI. The CDR3 consists of 14 residues. CDR3 DNA sequence: TGTGCCAGCTCCCGTGCGGGAGTCGGGGACGAGCAGTTCTTC. Amino acids: CASSRAGVGDEQFF.

This clonotype occurred a few times. V is TRBV7-9 and J is TRBJ1-2; 9 bases match TRBD1. V dropped 2 bases and J dropped 8; count of bases not matched to a gene: 18. Per germline, CDR1 SEHNR and CDR2 FQNEAQ (reference sequence). The CDR3 is 18 residues long. Here the CDR3 reads CASSLTAEQGARVAGYTF. The CDR3 region has the DNA TGTGCCAGCAGCTTAACCGCCGAACAGGGGGCAAGGGTGGCGGGCTACACCTTC.

The table lists this clonotype with many counts. The chain employs TRBV18 and TRBJ2-1, with D perhaps TRBD2 (6 bases). CDR1 KGHSH and CDR2 LQKENI come from the germline V gene. The CDR3 runs 16 residues. V gave up 0 bases and J gave up 1 base, with 10 bases separating them. The CDR3 reads CASSPPTSTSYNEQFF. CDR3 coding DNA: TGTGCCAGCTCACCACCGACTAGTACATCCTACAATGAGCAGTTCTTC.

This clonotype was counted a few times. The chain is built from TRBV28 and TRBJ1-5, with 7 bases fitting TRBD1. After removal of 4 bases from V and 0 bases from J, the junction contained 9 bases not matched to a gene. This CDR3 is 17 amino acids long. The V gene's germline CDR1 is MDHEN and CDR2 SYDVKM. The DNA for the CDR3 is TGTGCCAGCAGTTCCTGGACCGGGACAGCTAGCAATCAGCCCCAGCATTTT. Translating it yields CASSSWTGTASNQPQHF.

Many counts were recorded for this clonotype. V gene TRBV5-5 combines with J gene TRBJ1-6, with no clear D. V lost 1 base to trimming and J lost 5 bases, with 16 bases between them. The CDR3 runs 17 residues. Germline lookup yields CDR1 SGHKS and CDR2 YYEKEE (reference sequence). The CDR3 DNA is TGTGCCAGCAGCTTGACGGTAGGGATGGTGGATAATTCACCCCTCCACTTT. As protein: CASSLTVGMVDNSPLHF.

This clonotype occurred many times. CDR3 sequence reads: CAGTEAEVYGYTF. The CDR3 DNA reads TGTGCCGGGACAGAAGCCGAGGTATATGGCTACACCTTC. The genes are TRBV2 and TRBJ1-2; TRBD1 matches 7 bases. This CDR3 spans 13 amino acids. V shed 11 bases, J shed 5 bases, and the junction held 11 bases outside the gene matches. Germline lookup yields CDR1 SNHLY and CDR2 FYNNEI. Looking up the rest from reference TRBV2 and TRBJ1-2 gives the full variable domain: EPEVTQTPSHQVTQMGQEVILRCVPISNHLYFYWYRQILGQKVEFLVSFYNNEISEKSEIFDDQFSVERPDGSNFTLKIRSTKLEDSAMYFCAGTEAEVYGYTFGSGTRLTVV.

This clonotype came up many times. The chain has TRBV4-1 and TRBJ1-6; no clear D. The germline V and J ends were trimmed by 1 base and 13 bases, with 8 bases remaining between them. Germline assignment: CDR1 MGHRA and CDR2 YSYEKL. The CDR3 consists of 12 residues. CDR3 loop: CASSQVLAPLHF. The DNA for the CDR3 is TGCGCCAGCAGCCAAGTTCTAGCCCCCCTCCACTTT.

This sequence joins TRBV6-4 and TRBJ1-5; D gene uncertain. V was pared by 6 bases and J by 1 base, with 7 bases between. Germline lookup yields CDR1 MRHNA and CDR2 SNTAGT. The CDR3 sequence is 13 residues long. The CDR3 is CASSPESNQPQHF. CDR3 in DNA: TGTGCCAGCAGCCCGGAAAGCAATCAGCCCCAGCATTTT.

The chain joins TRBV5-1 to TRBJ1-1; 8 bases agree with TRBD1. The V segment lost 4 bases and the J segment 1 base; nucleotides outside the gene matches: 6. CDR3 length equals 15 residues. Looked up from germline, CDR1 is SGHRS and CDR2 is YFSETQ. CDR3 nucleotides: TGCGCCAGCAGCACCCAGGGGGCGGGGAACACTGAAGCTTTCTTT. Residues: CASSTQGAGNTEAFF.

The table lists this clonotype with many counts. CDR3 bases: TGTGCCAGCAGCCCAAATGAGAGGGGGATACAAGAGACCCAGTACTTC. Protein: CASSPNERGIQETQYF. V usage is TRBV14 and J usage is TRBJ2-5; a possible D gene is TRBD1 (6 bases). Germline values: CDR1 SGHDN, CDR2 FVKESK. Trimming took 4 bases from V and 2 from J, leaving 17 bases between them. The CDR3 extends over 16 amino acids.

This clonotype was observed many times. This sequence joins TRBV7-2 and TRBJ2-2; the D is unclear. Germline V lookup: CDR1 SGHTA, CDR2 FQGNSA. Trimming left V 1 base short and J 4 bases short, with 13 bases between. There are 16 residues in the CDR3. This CDR3 reads CASSLDYSSSTGELFF. The CDR3 DNA sequence: TGTGCCAGCAGCTTAGATTACTCCTCTTCCACCGGGGAGCTGTTTTTT.

Many counts were recorded for this clonotype. The V call is TRBV2, the J call TRBJ1-1; no firm D call. Per the germline V gene, CDR1 is SNHLY and CDR2 is FYNNEI. The CDR3 has 12 residues. V lost 2 bases, J lost 11 bases, and 12 bases lay in between. CDR3 region: CASSEFGQKAFF. The CDR3 DNA follows: TGTGCCAGCAGTGAATTCGGGCAGAAGGCTTTCTTT.

As concerns this clonotype: Relative to the germline gene, one junction end is altered; a read error may explain this. This sequence joins TRBV5-1 and TRBJ1-4, with D tentatively TRBD1 (5 bases). The V gene's germline CDR1 is SGHRS and CDR2 YFSETQ. There are 13 residues in the CDR3. In DNA, the CDR3 is TGTGCCAGCAGTTCCGGGCAGGGAGAAAAACTGTTTTTT. Translated: CASSSGQGEKLFF.

The chain employs TRBV20-1 and TRBJ2-7; 10 nucleotides line up with TRBD1. Germline V gene lookup returns CDR1 DFQATT and CDR2 SNEGSKA (reference sequence). This CDR3 is 14 amino acids long. With V trimmed by 4 bases and J by 2 bases, 5 bases remained unmatched. CDR3 DNA sequence: TGCAGTGCTAAGGGGACAGGGGCCCCCTACGAGCAGTACTTC. As protein: CSAKGTGAPYEQYF.

Notes on this clonotype: A much larger clonotype is one base distant, so this may be a read error. This likely comes from a read error, as the CDR3 has no conserved phenylalanine or tryptophan at its end. The chain recombines TRBV5-4 with TRBJ2-7; no clear D. The CDR3 is made up of 13 amino acids. Germline CDR1 reads SGHNT; CDR2 reads YYREEE (reference sequence). V dropped 2 bases and J dropped 6 bases, with 12 bases sitting between them. The CDR3 is CASSFRSAREQYL. The CDR3 nucleotides read TGTGCCAGCAGCTTCCGGTCAGCGCGCGAGCAGTACCTC.

This clonotype was picked up a small number of times. This chain connects TRBV6-1 to TRBJ1-2, with unresolved D. This CDR3 is built from 15 residues. The germline CDR1 and CDR2 sequences are MNHNS and SASEGT. V gave up 5 bases and J gave up 4 bases, with 17 bases separating them. This chain's CDR3 is CASSLNKGFSYGYTF. As DNA, the CDR3 is TGTGCCAGCAGTCTCAATAAGGGATTCTCCTATGGCTACACCTTC.

This clonotype was recorded a few times. V and J are TRBV20-1 and TRBJ1-4; TRBD1 matches at 9 bases. V was pared by 6 bases and J by 6 bases, with 5 bases of the junction left unmatched. Germline V gene lookup returns CDR1 DFQATT and CDR2 SNEGSKA (reference sequence). The CDR3 length is 13 residues. Here the CDR3 reads CSALGQGYEKLFF. CDR3 nucleotide sequence: TGCAGTGCCCTCGGACAGGGGTATGAAAAACTGTTTTTT.